This T cell receptor beta chain originates from a study of cytomegalovirus exposure and HLA in healthy donors. Study-level information: Earlier work reported 100 million to 130 million unique TCR beta sequences from roughly 180 million T cells. Regarding the study as a whole: Later analysis revealed greater clonal expansion in HLA-associated TCR beta chains than in equally common others. Some TCR beta chains (roughly 150 of them) were listed as cytomegalovirus-associated.

Everyone who donated was a healthy bone marrow donor. This clone appeared a few times. Its target is not known. Germline values: CDR1 KGHSH, CDR2 LQKENI. This CDR3 contains 16 residues. V was cut by 3 bases and J by 4 bases, with 18 bases left in between. The PCR employed 60 Vbeta primers together with 13 Jbeta primers. The repertoire was sequenced with immunoSEQ multiplex PCR; TCRdb's copy has only in-frame clones and lacks some. The profile shows approximately 140,000 clones, around 77% of them singletons. Sequenced material: PBMCs. V usage is TRBV18 and J usage is TRBJ2-5; TRBD1 is a possible D gene (5 bases). This TCR was sampled from an older woman in good health and CMV-seronegative. This CDR3 reads CASSPLTAGQGETQYF. The CDR3 nucleotides are TGTGCCAGCTCACCCCTCACCGCAGGGCAAGGAGAGACCCAGTACTTC.